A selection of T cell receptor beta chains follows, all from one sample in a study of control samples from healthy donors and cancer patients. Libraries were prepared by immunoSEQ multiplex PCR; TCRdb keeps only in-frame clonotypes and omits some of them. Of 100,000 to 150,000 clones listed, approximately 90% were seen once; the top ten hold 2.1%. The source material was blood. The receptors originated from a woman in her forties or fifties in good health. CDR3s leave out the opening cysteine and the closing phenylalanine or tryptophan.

cdr3_aa: ASSSGLAGGLREQY
v_call: TRBV5-1
j_call: TRBJ2-7

cdr3_aa: ASVGAGGLYGYT
v_call: TRBV2
j_call: TRBJ1-2

cdr3_aa: ASSYLGGENSPLH
v_call: TRBV6-6
j_call: TRBJ1-6

cdr3_aa: ATGESLWTGELF
v_call: TRBV5-4
j_call: TRBJ2-2

cdr3_aa: ASSTTGMGPYEQY
v_call: TRBV7-9
j_call: TRBJ2-7

cdr3_aa: AWQIGQGGDEQY
v_call: TRBV30
j_call: TRBJ2-7

cdr3_aa: ASSFGQAGSGNTIY
v_call: TRBV5-1
j_call: TRBJ1-3

cdr3_aa: ASSLRLAGGQGSGTQY
v_call: TRBV3-1/TRBV3-2
j_call: TRBJ2-5

cdr3_aa: ATSVGLGSTEAF
v_call: TRBV24-1
j_call: TRBJ1-1

cdr3_aa: ASSLGRGKLF
v_call: TRBV13
j_call: TRBJ1-4

cdr3_aa: ASSGSRGDGYT
v_call: TRBV19
j_call: TRBJ1-2

cdr3_aa: ASSVDGGSYNEQF
v_call: TRBV9
j_call: TRBJ2-1

cdr3_aa: ASSGGEFKQY
v_call: TRBV12-3/TRBV12-4
j_call: TRBJ2-7

cdr3_aa: ASSDIQGNEQF
v_call: TRBV6-2/TRBV6-3
j_call: TRBJ2-1

cdr3_aa: ASSMGLAGGPADTQY
v_call: TRBV11-2
j_call: TRBJ2-3

cdr3_aa: ASSRGTKDTQY
v_call: TRBV3-1/TRBV3-2
j_call: TRBJ2-3

cdr3_aa: ASKTQGSYNSPLH
v_call: TRBV2
j_call: TRBJ1-6

cdr3_aa: ASSLLSAYGYT
v_call: TRBV19
j_call: TRBJ1-2

cdr3_aa: AINSAGTTFSGANVLT
v_call: TRBV10-3
j_call: TRBJ2-6

cdr3_aa: ASSSRTVYYGYT
v_call: TRBV5-6
j_call: TRBJ1-2

cdr3_aa: ASSISGLYNEQF
v_call: TRBV11-3
j_call: TRBJ2-1

cdr3_aa: ASSLTSGTGYGYT
v_call: TRBV28
j_call: TRBJ1-2

cdr3_aa: ASSAILPRTEAF
v_call: TRBV11-2
j_call: TRBJ1-1

cdr3_aa: ASRGSLRDGYT
v_call: TRBV19
j_call: TRBJ1-2

cdr3_aa: ASSFGRTEAF
v_call: TRBV12-3/TRBV12-4
j_call: TRBJ1-1

cdr3_aa: ASSYSDGYEQY
v_call: TRBV5-1
j_call: TRBJ2-7

cdr3_aa: ASSSRGSLRNEQF
v_call: TRBV5-1
j_call: TRBJ2-1

cdr3_aa: ASSPTNGVWSETQY
v_call: TRBV28
j_call: TRBJ2-5

cdr3_aa: ASSKRRDEQY
v_call: TRBV7-9
j_call: TRBJ2-7

cdr3_aa: SHDSASNYGYT
v_call: TRBV29-1
j_call: TRBJ1-2

cdr3_aa: ASSQTASGGHRTHEQF
v_call: TRBV4-1
j_call: TRBJ2-1

cdr3_aa: ASSLVLSEQY
v_call: TRBV5-5
j_call: TRBJ2-7

cdr3_aa: ASGRQSNYGYT
v_call: TRBV12-5
j_call: TRBJ1-2

cdr3_aa: ASSQVPSGVKNIQY
v_call: TRBV3-1/TRBV3-2
j_call: TRBJ2-4

cdr3_aa: ASSITGKMNTEAF
v_call: TRBV19
j_call: TRBJ1-1

cdr3_aa: ASSFLPTTYEQY
v_call: TRBV7-9
j_call: TRBJ2-7

cdr3_aa: ASSLPRDTDLRSPLH
v_call: TRBV19
j_call: TRBJ1-6

cdr3_aa: SASLRSKLAKNIQY
v_call: TRBV20-1
j_call: TRBJ2-4

cdr3_aa: ASSLWGGPDNQPQH
v_call: TRBV27
j_call: TRBJ1-5

cdr3_aa: ASSSGTGLFMNTEAF
v_call: TRBV19
j_call: TRBJ1-1

cdr3_aa: ASSFGAGPGTDTQY
v_call: TRBV11-2
j_call: TRBJ2-3

cdr3_aa: ASSTETGYEQY
v_call: TRBV5-1
j_call: TRBJ2-7

cdr3_aa: ASSRQGPQY
v_call: TRBV28
j_call: TRBJ2-3

cdr3_aa: ASSEATGRAGELF
v_call: TRBV2
j_call: TRBJ2-2

cdr3_aa: ASSPTGLNYGYT
v_call: TRBV5-1
j_call: TRBJ1-2

cdr3_aa: ASSLRVHTEAF
v_call: TRBV11-3
j_call: TRBJ1-1

cdr3_aa: ASSHLVESTEAF
v_call: TRBV19
j_call: TRBJ1-1

cdr3_aa: AWSFYSNQPQH
v_call: TRBV30
j_call: TRBJ1-5

cdr3_aa: ASSYAPSILYANQY
v_call: TRBV28
j_call: TRBJ2-7

cdr3_aa: ATSEISGSRRLF
v_call: TRBV24-1
j_call: TRBJ2-1

cdr3_aa: SVDGPNYGYT
v_call: TRBV29-1
j_call: TRBJ1-2